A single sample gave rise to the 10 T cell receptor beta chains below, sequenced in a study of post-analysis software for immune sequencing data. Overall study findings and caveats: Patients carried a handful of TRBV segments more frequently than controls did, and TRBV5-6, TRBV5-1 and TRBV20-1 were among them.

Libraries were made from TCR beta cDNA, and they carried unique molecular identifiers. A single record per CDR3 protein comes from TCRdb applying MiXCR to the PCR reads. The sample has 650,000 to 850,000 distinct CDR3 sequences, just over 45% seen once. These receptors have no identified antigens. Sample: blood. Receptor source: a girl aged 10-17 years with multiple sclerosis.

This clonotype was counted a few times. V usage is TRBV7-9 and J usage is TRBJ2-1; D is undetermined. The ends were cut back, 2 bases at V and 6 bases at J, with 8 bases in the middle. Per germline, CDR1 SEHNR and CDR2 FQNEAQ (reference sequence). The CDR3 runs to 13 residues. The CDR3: CASSLSLTNEQFF. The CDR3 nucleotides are TGTGCCAGCAGCTTAAGTCTGACCAATGAGCAGTTCTTC. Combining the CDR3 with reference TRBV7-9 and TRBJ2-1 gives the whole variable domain DTGVSQNPRHKITKRGQNVTFRCDPISEHNRLYWYRQTLGQGPEFLTYFQNEAQLEKSRLLSDRFSAERPKGSFSTLEIQRTEQGDSAMYLCASSLSLTNEQFFGPGTRLTVL.

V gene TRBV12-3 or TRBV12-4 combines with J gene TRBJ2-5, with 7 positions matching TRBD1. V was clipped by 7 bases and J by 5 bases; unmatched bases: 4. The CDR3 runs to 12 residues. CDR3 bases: TGTGCCAGCACCACAGGGGTGGAGACCCAGTACTTC. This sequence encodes CASTTGVETQYF.

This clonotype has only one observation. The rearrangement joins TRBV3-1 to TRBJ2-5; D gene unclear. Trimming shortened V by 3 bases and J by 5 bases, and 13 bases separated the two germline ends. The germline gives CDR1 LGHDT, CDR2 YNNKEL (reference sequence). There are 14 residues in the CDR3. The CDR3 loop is CASSQPLGAETQYF. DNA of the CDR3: TGTGCCAGCAGCCAGCCCCTAGGAGCGGAGACCCAGTACTTC.

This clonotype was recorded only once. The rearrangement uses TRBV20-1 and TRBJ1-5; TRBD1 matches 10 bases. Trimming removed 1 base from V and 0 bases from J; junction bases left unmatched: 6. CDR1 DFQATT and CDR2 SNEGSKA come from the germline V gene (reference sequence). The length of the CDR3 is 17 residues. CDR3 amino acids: CSARADRGRISNQPQHF. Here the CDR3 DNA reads TGCAGTGCTAGAGCCGACAGGGGGCGCATTAGCAATCAGCCCCAGCATTTT.

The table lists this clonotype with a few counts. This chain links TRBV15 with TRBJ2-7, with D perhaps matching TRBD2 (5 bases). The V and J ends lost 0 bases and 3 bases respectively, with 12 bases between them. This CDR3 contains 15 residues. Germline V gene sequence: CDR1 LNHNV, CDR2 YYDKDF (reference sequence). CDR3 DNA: TGTGCCACCAGCAGAGATTCGAGCGGTAGCTACGAGCAGTACTTC. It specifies CATSRDSSGSYEQYF.

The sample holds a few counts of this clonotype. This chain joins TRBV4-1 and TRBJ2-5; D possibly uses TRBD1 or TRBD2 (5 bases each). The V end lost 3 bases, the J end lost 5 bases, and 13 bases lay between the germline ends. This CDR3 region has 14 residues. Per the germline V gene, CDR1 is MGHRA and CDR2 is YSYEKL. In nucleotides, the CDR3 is TGCGCCAGCAGCCAGGGGGATCAGAGGGAGACCCAGTACTTC. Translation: CASSQGDQRETQYF.

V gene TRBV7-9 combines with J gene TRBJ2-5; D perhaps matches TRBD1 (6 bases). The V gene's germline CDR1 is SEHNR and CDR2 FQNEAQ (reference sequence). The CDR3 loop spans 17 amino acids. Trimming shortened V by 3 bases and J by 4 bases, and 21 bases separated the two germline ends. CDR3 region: CASSFRDIPNFRETQYF. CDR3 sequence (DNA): TGTGCCAGCAGCTTTCGGGACATCCCTAACTTCCGAGAGACCCAGTACTTC.

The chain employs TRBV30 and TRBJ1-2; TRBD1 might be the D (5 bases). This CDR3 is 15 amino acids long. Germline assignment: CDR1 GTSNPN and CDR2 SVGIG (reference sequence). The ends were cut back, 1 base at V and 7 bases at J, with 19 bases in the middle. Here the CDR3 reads CAWSGEGRVVGGYTF. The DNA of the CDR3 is TGTGCCTGGAGTGGCGAGGGCAGGGTGGTCGGTGGCTACACCTTC.

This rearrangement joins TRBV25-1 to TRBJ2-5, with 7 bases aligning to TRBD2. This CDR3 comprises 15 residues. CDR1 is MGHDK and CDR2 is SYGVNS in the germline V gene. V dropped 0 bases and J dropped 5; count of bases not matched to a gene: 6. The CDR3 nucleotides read TGTGCCAGCAGTGAATATGGTAGCGGGTGGGAGACCCAGTACTTC. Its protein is CASSEYGSGWETQYF.

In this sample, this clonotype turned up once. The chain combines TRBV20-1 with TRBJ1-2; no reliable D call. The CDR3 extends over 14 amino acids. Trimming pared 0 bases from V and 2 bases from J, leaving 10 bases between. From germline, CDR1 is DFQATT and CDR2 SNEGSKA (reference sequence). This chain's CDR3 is CSARDRAINYGYTF. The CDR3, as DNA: TGCAGTGCTAGAGATCGTGCAATCAACTATGGCTACACCTTC.